This T cell receptor (beta chain) was observed in a study of tumor-infiltrating lymphocytes in primary liver carcinoma. Looking at the study overall: The cohort included men and women aged 30 to 69 years. General study points: Just about 7-24% of leading clones were found in every one of five regions.

Unsorted bulk tissue (roughly 19-31 mg) underwent RNA and DNA co-extraction. A primer matching the constant region was used to make TCR beta cDNA from around 550 ng of total RNA. Construction of TCR beta libraries relied on three successive nested multiplex PCR rounds employing slightly modified ARM-PCR. A C-beta reverse primer and TRBV1-TRBV30 forward primers served in each of the first two PCR rounds, at ten to eleven cycles apiece. TCRdb passed the multiplex PCR reads through MiXCR, listing each CDR3 protein once. The repertoire holds tens of thousands of distinct CDR3 sequences, with about 73% as singletons. The germline V and J ends were trimmed by 7 bases and 5 bases, with 17 bases remaining between them. The CDR3 runs to 14 residues. In regard to this clonotype: The antigen is not known.

The TCR originated in a man aged 35 to 55 with primary liver carcinoma and hepatitis B virus infection. The specimen sequenced was liver tumor tissue from sampling region 2. The subset is: tumor region T2, inferior pole. The chain links TRBV12-3 or TRBV12-4 to TRBJ1-1, with D possibly TRBD1 on 5 matching bases. The CDR3 DNA reads TGTGCCAGCATACAGGACAAGTCTAAGACTGAAGCTTTCTTT. Its protein is CASIQDKSKTEAFF.